The 9 T cell receptor beta chains listed next were all sequenced from one sample in a study of blood T cell repertoires in COVID-19 (dated by TCRdb to the early 2020s). Library construction relied on the immunoSEQ multiplex PCR assay. The source is immuneACCESS, and TCRdb retained only in-frame sequences with V and J called. Part of the clones is not carried over; for the studies checked, unresolved V genes explain less than half of this, and the remainder is unexplained. The table for this sample lists 310,000 or so clones; roughly 87% of them were counted only once. The ten largest clones take up 9.5% to 10% of the sample. Sequences were obtained from peripheral blood. The source of these receptors is a young man with COVID-19, enrolled during active disease.

The J gene is TRBJ1-6, the V gene TRBV6-5; D not certain. The CDR3 runs 13 residues. Germline loops: CDR1 MNHEY, CDR2 SVGAGI. V gave up 8 bases and J gave up 4 bases, with 9 bases separating them. The CDR3 spells CASRAEYNSPLHF. The DNA of the CDR3 is TGTGCCAGCCGAGCGGAATATAATTCACCCCTCCACTTT.

J is TRBJ1-4 and V is TRBV9; D not resolved. Germline CDR1 and CDR2: SGDLS and YYNGEE. The V end was cut by 4 bases, the J end by 0 bases, with 10 bases between. This CDR3 spans 15 amino acids. CDR3 in DNA: TGTGCCAGCAGCACCACGAGCGCAACTAATGAAAAACTGTTTTTT. Translating it yields CASSTTSATNEKLFF.

The chain employs TRBV7-2 and TRBJ1-3, with 9 nucleotides matching TRBD1. CDR1 SGHTA and CDR2 FQGNSA come from the germline V gene. The CDR3 spans 16 residues. V shed 1 base, J shed 1 base, and the junction held 2 bases outside the gene matches. The chain's CDR3 is CASSLVGTGSGNTIYF. The DNA for the CDR3 is TGTGCCAGCAGCTTAGTTGGGACAGGGTCTGGAAACACCATATATTTT.

The CDR3 loop reads CSVVHVSHRGNYGYTF. The CDR3 DNA reads TGCAGCGTTGTTCACGTTTCTCATCGGGGTAACTATGGCTACACCTTC. The rearrangement joins TRBV29-1 to TRBJ1-2; unclear D gene. Trimming cost V 4 bases and J 1 base, with 19 bases left between them. The CDR3 runs to 16 residues. Germline CDR1 is SQVTM and CDR2 is ANQGSEA. The complete variable domain, with remaining parts taken from reference TRBV29-1 and TRBJ1-2, reads SAVISQKPSRDICQRGTSLTIQCQVDSQVTMMFWYRQQPGQSLTLIATANQGSEATYESGFVIDKFPISRPNLTFSTLTVSNMSPEDSSIYLCSVVHVSHRGNYGYTFGSGTRLTVV.

The V and J genes are TRBV4-1 and TRBJ2-2; possible D gene TRBD1, 6 bases. The CDR3 consists of 22 residues. The V gene lost 0 bases and the J gene lost 6 bases, with 32 bases spanning the gap. Germline CDR1 and CDR2: MGHRA and YSYEKL. The CDR3 sequence: CASSQDGGQDPRQTGFAGELFF. In DNA form, the CDR3 reads TGCGCCAGCAGCCAAGATGGGGGACAAGACCCGCGCCAAACAGGGTTCGCCGGGGAGCTGTTTTTT.

The CDR3 loop is CASSLVAGTAYEQYF. DNA of the CDR3: TGTGCCAGCAGCTTGGTAGCCGGGACTGCCTACGAGCAGTACTTC. The J gene is TRBJ2-7, the V gene TRBV7-9, with D tentatively TRBD2 (6 bases). Trimming took off 3 bases at V and 2 bases at J, with 14 bases between the two ends. Germline V lookup: CDR1 SEHNR, CDR2 FQNEAQ (reference sequence). The CDR3 length is 15 residues.

This clone was seen only once. The chain combines TRBV5-1 with TRBJ2-6, with D uncertain. CDR1 SGHRS and CDR2 YFSETQ come from the germline V gene. This CDR3 contains 15 residues. The V gene lost 2 bases and the J gene lost 0 bases, with 6 bases spanning the gap. CDR3 protein: CASSLTASGANVLTF. The CDR3 region has the DNA TGCGCCAGCAGCTTAACAGCCTCTGGGGCCAACGTCCTGACTTTC.

This sequence joins TRBV28 and TRBJ2-7; 8 positions match TRBD2. Germline trimming cut 3 bases from V and 3 bases from J; bases unmatched to any gene: 4. The germline V gene has CDR1 MDHEN and CDR2 SYDVKM. The CDR3 covers 14 residues. CDR3 sequence reads: CASSFVLADYEQYF. The DNA for the CDR3 is TGTGCCAGCAGTTTTGTACTAGCGGACTACGAGCAGTACTTC.

The chain employs TRBV7-2 and TRBJ2-5; D gene ambiguous. V lost 2 bases and J 3 bases, leaving 10 bases between the germline ends. This CDR3 spans 14 amino acids. Germline loops: CDR1 SGHTA, CDR2 FQGNSA. The CDR3 sequence is CASSLSYNEETQYF. The CDR3 DNA reads TGTGCCAGCAGCTTAAGTTACAACGAAGAGACCCAGTACTTC.